This passage covers 19 T cell receptor beta chains from one sample sequenced in a study of T cells after yellow fever vaccination. MiXCR was run by TCRdb on the 5' RACE reads, yielding one entry per CDR3 protein. The table records over 120,000 distinct CDR3 sequences, less than 8.5% of them present only once. This specimen consisted of CD4+ T cells sorted from PBMCs, obtained 10 days after the yellow fever booster vaccination. Receptor source: a man aged 30 to 45 who received the YFV17D yellow fever vaccine.

This clonotype was recorded at least ten times. In DNA, the CDR3 is TGCGCCAGCAGTGAGCTGCGGGCGGGTTGGCGGACCGGGGAGCTGTTTTTT. Translation gives CASSELRAGWRTGELFF. The chain recombines TRBV10-1 with TRBJ2-2, with D possibly TRBD2 on 5 matching bases. Germline V gene data show CDR1 as WNHNN and CDR2 as SYGVQD (reference sequence). This CDR3 is built from 17 residues. The V end was cut by 2 bases, the J end by 5 bases, with 18 bases between.

In DNA form, the CDR3 reads TGTGCCGGCTACAGGGGTTCTGGCGAGCAGTACTTC. Protein: CAGYRGSGEQYF. This chain connects TRBV30 to TRBJ2-7; 7 nucleotides align to TRBD1. Unmatched junction bases numbered 10, after V lost 8 bases and J lost 6 bases. CDR1 and CDR2 from the germline V gene are GTSNPN and SVGIG (reference sequence). The CDR3 contains 12 residues.

There are many counts of this clonotype. The rearrangement links TRBV20-1 to TRBJ1-3; D gene unclear. The CDR3 sequence is 14 residues long. The ends were cut back, 2 bases at V and 0 bases at J, with 8 bases in the middle. The germline gives CDR1 DFQATT, CDR2 SNEGSKA (reference sequence). CDR3 loop: CSARQSSSGNTIYF. CDR3 nucleotide sequence: TGCAGTGCTAGACAGTCTAGCTCTGGAAACACCATATATTTT.

This clonotype was counted ten times or more. This chain joins TRBV10-3 and TRBJ2-5; unclear D gene. Deletions cut 4 bases from V and 4 bases from J, with 4 bases between. Germline V gives CDR1 ENHRY, CDR2 SYGVKD. The CDR3 is 11 residues long. For the CDR3, the DNA is TGTGCCATCAGTGCGGGAGAGACCCAGTACTTC. Amino acids: CAISAGETQYF.

The J gene is TRBJ2-6, the V gene TRBV5-5, with a weak D call TRBD2 (6 bases). Germline CDR1 SGHKS, CDR2 YYEKEE (reference sequence). V lost 1 base and J lost 0, with 8 bases in between. CDR3 length equals 16 residues. The CDR3 loop reads CASSLPGSSGANVLTF. Written as DNA, the CDR3 is TGTGCCAGCAGCTTGCCCGGGAGCTCTGGGGCCAACGTCCTGACTTTC.

This clonotype has ten or more counts. This chain joins TRBV19 and TRBJ1-2, with D possibly matching TRBD1 (5 bases). CDR3 size: 14 residues. The V gene lost 3 bases and the J gene lost 4 bases, with 12 bases spanning the gap. The germline V gene has CDR1 LNHDA and CDR2 SQIVND (reference sequence). CDR3 coding DNA: TGTGCCAGTAGTATTGAGATGGGACTCTATGGCTACACCTTC. Translated: CASSIEMGLYGYTF.

This clonotype has ten or more counts. The chain employs TRBV4-3 and TRBJ2-2; D possibly uses TRBD1 or TRBD2 (5 bases each). This CDR3 is built from 17 residues. Trimming left V 0 bases short and J 5 bases short, with 16 bases between. Germline values: CDR1 LGHNA, CDR2 YSLEER. CDR3 region: CASSQDVWSRETGELFF. DNA for the CDR3: TGCGCCAGCAGCCAAGATGTCTGGAGCAGGGAGACCGGGGAGCTGTTTTTT.

This clonotype was counted at least ten times. The V and J genes are TRBV6-5 and TRBJ2-1, with D maybe TRBD1 (6 bases). Germline V gene sequence: CDR1 MNHEY, CDR2 SVGAGI. The V end was cut by 0 bases, the J end by 0 bases, with 9 bases between. This CDR3 is 16 amino acids long. Written as DNA, the CDR3 is TGTGCCAGCAGTTACTCGAGAGGGGGCTCCTACAATGAGCAGTTCTTC. Translation gives CASSYSRGGSYNEQFF.

This clonotype was recorded many times. V and J are TRBV15 and TRBJ2-3; 11 bases are shared with TRBD2. The CDR3 consists of 17 residues. Per the germline V gene, CDR1 is LNHNV and CDR2 is YYDKDF (reference sequence). After removal of 4 bases from V and 0 bases from J, the junction contained 6 bases not matched to a gene. The CDR3 nucleotides read TGTGCCACCAGCAAAGGACTAGCGGGCCCCAGCACAGATACGCAGTATTTT. Translated: CATSKGLAGPSTDTQYF.

This clonotype was seen ten or more times. This chain links TRBV10-3 with TRBJ2-5, with a weak D call TRBD1 (10 bases). The V end lost 6 bases, the J end lost 4 bases, and 24 bases lay between the germline ends. This CDR3 has 17 residues. From germline, CDR1 is ENHRY and CDR2 SYGVKD. The CDR3 protein is CAISGQGGPLAGETQYF. In nucleotides, the CDR3 is TGTGCCATCAGCGGACAGGGGGGGCCACTAGCGGGAGAGACCCAGTACTTC.

This clonotype was seen many times. V usage is TRBV3-1 and J usage is TRBJ2-5, with D possibly TRBD1 on 6 matching bases. Germline CDR1 is LGHDT and CDR2 is YNNKEL (reference sequence). V was shortened by 0 bases and J by 5 bases, with 13 bases between the two germline ends. CDR3 length: 15 amino acids. Written as DNA, the CDR3 is TGTGCCAGCAGCCAAGAGGGGGCGATAATTGAGACCCAGTACTTC. Its protein is CASSQEGAIIETQYF.

This rearrangement joins TRBV4-3 to TRBJ2-2, with 9 bases fitting TRBD1. CDR1 and CDR2 from the germline V gene are LGHNA and YSLEER. CDR3 length: 17 amino acids. V was pared by 4 bases and J by 1 base, with 7 bases of the junction left unmatched. The CDR3 nucleotides are TGCGCCAGCAGCCGGGGACAGGGAACCATGAACACCGGGGAGCTGTTTTTT. It translates to CASSRGQGTMNTGELFF.

The table lists this clonotype with many counts. DNA for the CDR3: TGTGCCACCAGTGATTTAGGCACCGACAATGAGCAGTTCTTC. Protein: CATSDLGTDNEQFF. The chain uses TRBV24-1 and TRBJ2-1; D is ambiguous. Germline CDR1 is KGHDR and CDR2 is SFDVKD. V was pared by 1 base and J by 5 bases, with 8 bases between. The CDR3 loop spans 14 amino acids.

V usage is TRBV10-2 and J usage is TRBJ2-6; possible D gene TRBD2, 5 bases. Germline values: CDR1 WSHSY, CDR2 SAAADI. V lost 2 bases, J lost 2 bases, and 19 bases lay in between. The CDR3 consists of 19 residues. The CDR3 sequence: CASSEGGSMVYPGANVLTF. CDR3 DNA: TGCGCCAGCAGTGAGGGCGGGTCCATGGTATATCCTGGGGCCAACGTCCTGACTTTC.

This rearrangement joins TRBV20-1 to TRBJ2-7; 8 nucleotides line up with TRBD2. The CDR3 has 14 residues. The junction had 8 bases not matched to a gene; V was cut back by 4 bases and J by 3 bases. Germline CDR1 and CDR2: DFQATT and SNEGSKA (reference sequence). DNA for the CDR3: TGCAGTGCTACTACAGCGGGAGTAAGCTACGAGCAGTACTTC. This encodes CSATTAGVSYEQYF.

Only a few counts were recorded for this clonotype. The V gene is TRBV12-3 or TRBV12-4, the J gene TRBJ2-7; TRBD1 aligns across 7 bases. The CDR3 extends over 13 amino acids. V gave up 5 bases and J gave up 6 bases; unmatched junction bases: 7. The CDR3 nucleotides read TGTGCCAGCAGTCCGGACAGGCTGGGCGAGCAGTACTTC. Its protein is CASSPDRLGEQYF.

Notes on this clonotype: Being one base from a much bigger clone, this may be a read error. The rearrangement joins TRBV5-1 to TRBJ2-1; 8 bases match TRBD2. The CDR3 has 16 amino acids. After removal of 4 bases from V and 10 bases from J, the junction contained 16 bases not matched to a gene. CDR1 SGHRS and CDR2 YFSETQ come from the germline V gene. CDR3 residues: CASSKLGASGPWEQFF. CDR3 bases: TGCGCCAGCAGCAAACTCGGGGCTAGCGGGCCCTGGGAGCAGTTCTTC.

For this clonotype: This may be a read error: a much more frequent sequence differs by one nucleotide. The chain couples TRBV6-5 to TRBJ2-7; possibly TRBD1 or TRBD2 for D (5 bases each). Germline loops: CDR1 MNHEY, CDR2 SVGAGI. The CDR3 is made up of 15 amino acids. The V and J ends lost 0 bases and 2 bases respectively, with 11 bases between them. The CDR3 is CASSYSGASAYEQYF. The CDR3 DNA follows: TGTGCCAGCAGTTACTCCGGGGCTTCGGCCTACGAGCAGTACTTC.

This rearrangement joins TRBV5-4 to TRBJ2-1; D is unresolved. The CDR3 has 12 amino acids. Germline loops: CDR1 SGHNT, CDR2 YYREEE (reference sequence). V dropped 1 base and J dropped 7 bases, with 6 bases sitting between them. The CDR3 nucleotides are TGTGCCAGCAGCTTGCTCCAGAATGAGCAGTTCTTC. Amino acids: CASSLLQNEQFF.